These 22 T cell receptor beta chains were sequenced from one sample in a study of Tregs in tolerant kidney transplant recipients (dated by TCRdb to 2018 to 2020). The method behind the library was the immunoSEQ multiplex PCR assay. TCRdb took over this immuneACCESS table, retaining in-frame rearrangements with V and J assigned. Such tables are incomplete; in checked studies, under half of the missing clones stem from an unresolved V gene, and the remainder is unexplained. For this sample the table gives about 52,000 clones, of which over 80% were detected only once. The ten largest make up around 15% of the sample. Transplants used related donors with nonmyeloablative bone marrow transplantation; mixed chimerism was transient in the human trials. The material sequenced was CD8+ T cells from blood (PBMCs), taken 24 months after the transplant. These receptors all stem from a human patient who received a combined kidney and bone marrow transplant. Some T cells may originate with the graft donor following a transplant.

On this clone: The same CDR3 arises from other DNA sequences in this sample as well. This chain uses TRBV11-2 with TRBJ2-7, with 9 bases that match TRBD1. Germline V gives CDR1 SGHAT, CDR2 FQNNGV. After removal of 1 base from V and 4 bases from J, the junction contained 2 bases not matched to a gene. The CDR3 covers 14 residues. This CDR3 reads CASSLGQGGYEQYF. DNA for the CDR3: TGTGCCAGCAGCTTAGGACAGGGGGGGTACGAGCAGTACTTC.

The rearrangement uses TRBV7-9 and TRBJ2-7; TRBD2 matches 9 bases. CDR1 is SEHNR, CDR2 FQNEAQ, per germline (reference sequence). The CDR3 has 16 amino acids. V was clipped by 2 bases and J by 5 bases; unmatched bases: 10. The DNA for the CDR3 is TGTGCCAGCAGCTTACTTTCTTTGCGGGAGGGCCACGAGCAGTACTTC. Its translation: CASSLLSLREGHEQYF. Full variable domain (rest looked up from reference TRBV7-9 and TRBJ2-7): DTGVSQNPRHKITKRGQNVTFRCDPISEHNRLYWYRQTLGQGPEFLTYFQNEAQLEKSRLLSDRFSAERPKGSFSTLEIQRTEQGDSAMYLCASSLLSLREGHEQYFGPGTRLTVT.

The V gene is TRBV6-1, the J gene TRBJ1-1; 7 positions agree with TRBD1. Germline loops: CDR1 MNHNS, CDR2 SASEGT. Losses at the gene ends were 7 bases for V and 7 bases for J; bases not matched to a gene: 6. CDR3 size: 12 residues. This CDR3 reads CASIRTGGEAFF. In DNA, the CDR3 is TGTGCCAGCATCAGGACAGGAGGTGAAGCTTTCTTT.

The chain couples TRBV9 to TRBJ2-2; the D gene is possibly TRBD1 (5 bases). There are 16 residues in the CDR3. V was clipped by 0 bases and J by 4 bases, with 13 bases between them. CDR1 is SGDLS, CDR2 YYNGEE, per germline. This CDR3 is CASSVDFWGSTGELFF. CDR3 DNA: TGTGCCAGCAGCGTAGACTTTTGGGGCAGCACCGGGGAGCTGTTTTTT.

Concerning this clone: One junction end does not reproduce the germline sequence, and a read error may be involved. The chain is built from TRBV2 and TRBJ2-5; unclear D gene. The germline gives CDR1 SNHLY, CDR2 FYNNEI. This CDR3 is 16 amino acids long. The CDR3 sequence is CASSEVQAGGRETQYF. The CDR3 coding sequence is TGTGCCAGCAGCGAAGTTCAAGCCGGCGGTCGAGAGACCCAGTACTTC. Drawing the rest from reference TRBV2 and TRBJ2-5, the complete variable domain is EPEVTQTPSHQVTQMGQEVILRCVPISNHLYFYWYRQILGQKVEFLVSFYNNEISEKSEIFDDQFSVERPDGSNFTLKIRSTKLEDSAMYFCASSEVQAGGRETQYFGPGTRLLVL.

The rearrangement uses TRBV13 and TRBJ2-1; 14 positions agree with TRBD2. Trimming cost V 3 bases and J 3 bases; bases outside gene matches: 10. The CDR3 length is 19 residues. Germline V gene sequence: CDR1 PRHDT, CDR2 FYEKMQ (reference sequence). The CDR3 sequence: CASSFTVTSGGGGYNEQFF. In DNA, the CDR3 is TGTGCCAGCAGCTTTACCGTGACTAGCGGGGGGGGTGGCTACAATGAGCAGTTCTTC.

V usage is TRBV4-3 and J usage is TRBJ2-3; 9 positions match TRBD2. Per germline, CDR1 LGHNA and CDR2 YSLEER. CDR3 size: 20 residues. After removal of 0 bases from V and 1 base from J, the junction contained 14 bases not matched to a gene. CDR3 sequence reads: CASSQDPHGQAGGGTDTQYF. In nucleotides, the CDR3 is TGCGCCAGCAGCCAAGATCCCCATGGTCAAGCGGGAGGAGGCACAGATACGCAGTATTTT.

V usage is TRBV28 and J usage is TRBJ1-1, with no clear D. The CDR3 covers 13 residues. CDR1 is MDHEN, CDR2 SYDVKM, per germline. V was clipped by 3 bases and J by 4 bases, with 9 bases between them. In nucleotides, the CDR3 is TGTGCCAGCAGTTTGGGCAGCCCCACTGAAGCTTTCTTT. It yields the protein CASSLGSPTEAFF.

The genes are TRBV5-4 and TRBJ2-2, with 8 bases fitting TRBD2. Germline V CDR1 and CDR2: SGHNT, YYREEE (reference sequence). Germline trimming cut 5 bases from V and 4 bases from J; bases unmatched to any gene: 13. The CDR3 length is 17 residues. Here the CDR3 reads CASSYEIRGGRTGELFF. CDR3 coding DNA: TGTGCCAGCAGTTATGAAATCCGGGGGGGTCGCACCGGGGAGCTGTTTTTT.

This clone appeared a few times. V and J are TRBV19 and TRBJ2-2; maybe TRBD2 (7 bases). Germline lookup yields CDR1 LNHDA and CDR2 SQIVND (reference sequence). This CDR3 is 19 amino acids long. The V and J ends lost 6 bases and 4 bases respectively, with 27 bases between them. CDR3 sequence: CASSPRITVRGGPTGELFF. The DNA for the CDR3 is TGTGCCAGTAGCCCTCGAATCACGGTTAGGGGGGGCCCCACCGGGGAGCTGTTTTTT.

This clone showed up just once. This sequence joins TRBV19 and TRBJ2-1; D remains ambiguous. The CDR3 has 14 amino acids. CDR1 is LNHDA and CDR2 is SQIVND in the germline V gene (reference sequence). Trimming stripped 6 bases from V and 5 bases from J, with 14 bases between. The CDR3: CASSNPLGDNEQFF. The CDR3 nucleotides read TGTGCCAGTAGCAACCCCCTAGGCGACAATGAGCAGTTCTTC.

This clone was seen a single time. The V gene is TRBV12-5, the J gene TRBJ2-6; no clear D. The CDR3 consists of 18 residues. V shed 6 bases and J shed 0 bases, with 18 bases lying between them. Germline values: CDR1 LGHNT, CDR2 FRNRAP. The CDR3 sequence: CASGRVGLESSGANVLTF. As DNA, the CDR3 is TGTGCTAGTGGCCGAGTCGGATTGGAGAGCTCTGGGGCCAACGTCCTGACTTTC.

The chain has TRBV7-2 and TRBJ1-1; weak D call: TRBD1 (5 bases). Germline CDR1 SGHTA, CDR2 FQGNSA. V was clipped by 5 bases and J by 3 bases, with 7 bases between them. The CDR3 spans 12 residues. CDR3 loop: CASSPGYTEAFF. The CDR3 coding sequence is TGTGCCAGCAGCCCAGGGTACACTGAAGCTTTCTTT.

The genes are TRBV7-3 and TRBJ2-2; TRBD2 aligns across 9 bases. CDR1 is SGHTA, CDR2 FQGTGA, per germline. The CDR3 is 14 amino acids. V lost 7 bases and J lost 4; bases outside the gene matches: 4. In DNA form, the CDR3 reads TGTGCCAGCAAACTAGCGGGTCTCACCGGGGAGCTGTTTTTT. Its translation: CASKLAGLTGELFF.

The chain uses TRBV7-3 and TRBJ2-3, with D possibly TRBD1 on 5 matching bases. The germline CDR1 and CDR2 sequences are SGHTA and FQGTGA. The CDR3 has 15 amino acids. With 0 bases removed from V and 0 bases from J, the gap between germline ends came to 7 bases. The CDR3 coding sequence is TGTGCCAGCAGCTTAACGGGGCATAGCACAGATACGCAGTATTTT. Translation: CASSLTGHSTDTQYF.

The CDR3 protein is CASSHRQGDQPQHF. CDR3 coding DNA: TGTGCCAGCAGCCATCGACAGGGAGATCAGCCCCAGCATTTT. This chain connects TRBV4-2 to TRBJ1-5; 7 bases align to TRBD1. Germline-derived CDR1 and CDR2 are LGHNA and YNFKEQ. V was clipped by 3 bases and J by 5 bases; unmatched bases: 4. The CDR3 has 14 amino acids.

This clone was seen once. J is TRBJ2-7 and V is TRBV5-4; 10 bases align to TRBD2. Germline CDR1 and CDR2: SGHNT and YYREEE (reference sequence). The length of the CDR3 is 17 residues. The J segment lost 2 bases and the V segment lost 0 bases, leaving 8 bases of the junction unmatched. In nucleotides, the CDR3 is TGTGCCAGCAGCTTGGGGCTAGCGGGAGAGGGGACCTACGAGCAGTACTTC. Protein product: CASSLGLAGEGTYEQYF.

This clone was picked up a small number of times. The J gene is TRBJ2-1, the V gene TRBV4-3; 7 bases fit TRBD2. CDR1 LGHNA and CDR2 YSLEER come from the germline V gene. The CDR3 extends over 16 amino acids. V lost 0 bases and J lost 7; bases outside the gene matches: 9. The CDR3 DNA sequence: TGCGCCAGCAGCCAAGATGCGGGCGGGAGTGGGAATGAGCAGTTCTTC. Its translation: CASSQDAGGSGNEQFF.

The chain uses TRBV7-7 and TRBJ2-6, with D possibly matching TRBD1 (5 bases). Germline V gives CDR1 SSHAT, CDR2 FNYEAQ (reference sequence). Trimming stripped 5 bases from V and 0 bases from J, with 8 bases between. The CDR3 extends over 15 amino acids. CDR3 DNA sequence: TGTGCCAGCAGCCCAGGGCCCTCTGGGGCCAACGTCCTGACTTTC. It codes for CASSPGPSGANVLTF.

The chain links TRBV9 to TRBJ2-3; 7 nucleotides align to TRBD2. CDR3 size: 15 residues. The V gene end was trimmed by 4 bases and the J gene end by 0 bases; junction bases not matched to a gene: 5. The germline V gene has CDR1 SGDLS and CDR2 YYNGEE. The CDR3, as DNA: TGTGCCAGCAGCCCACTAGCGTCTAGCACAGATACGCAGTATTTT. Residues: CASSPLASSTDTQYF.

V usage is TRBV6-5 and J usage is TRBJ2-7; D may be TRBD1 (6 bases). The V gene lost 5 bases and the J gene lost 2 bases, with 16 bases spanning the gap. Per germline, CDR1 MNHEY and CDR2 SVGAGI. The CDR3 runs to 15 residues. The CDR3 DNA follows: TGTGCCAGCAGTCCGTCATGGGACACCGCCTACGAGCAGTACTTC. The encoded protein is CASSPSWDTAYEQYF.

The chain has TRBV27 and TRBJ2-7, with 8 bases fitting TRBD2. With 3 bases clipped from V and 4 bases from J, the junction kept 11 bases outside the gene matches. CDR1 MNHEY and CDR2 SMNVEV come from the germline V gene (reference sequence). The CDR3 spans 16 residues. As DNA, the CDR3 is TGTGCCAGCAGTTTTAGTAGGGGGACTAGATCTTACGAGCAGTACTTC. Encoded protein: CASSFSRGTRSYEQYF.